This is a list of T cell receptor beta chains from one sample in a study of blood T cell repertoires in COVID-19. Profiling relied on immunoSEQ multiplex PCR, and the TCRdb table lists in-frame clones only, not all of them. The sample lists about 400,000 clones, roughly 87% seen once, with about 2% in the top ten. The specimen sequenced was PBMCs or T cells enriched from blood (not recorded which). These receptor sequences come from a young woman with acute COVID-19. Each CDR3 is given with its conserved first and last residue. Fields, in order: J gene, CDR3 length, D gene, V gene, clone size, CDR3 DNA, CDR3 protein. The D gene is left open where the match is weak. For some rows the clone size is stated as once, few or many, or as a class when expanded; others skip it.

>TRBJ1-6|15|TRBD1|TRBV14|.
TGTGCCAGCAGCCAACCGGGACAGGGGAATTCACCCCTCCACTTT
CASSQPGQGNSPLHF
>TRBJ2-5|16|.|TRBV9|.
TGTGCCAGCAGCCTACTCCCCGGGACCGGGAGAGAGACCCAGTACTTC
CASSLLPGTGRETQYF
>TRBJ1-2|14|TRBD1|TRBV2|.
TGTGCCAGCAGCCAACAGGGGGCGATCTATGGCTACACCTTC
CASSQQGAIYGYTF
>TRBJ2-7|14|TRBD1|TRBV9|.
TGTGCCAGCAGCGTAGGACAGGGGACCTACGAGCAGTACTTC
CASSVGQGTYEQYF
>TRBJ2-3|16|TRBD2|TRBV4-1|.
TGCGCCAGCAGCCAAGGGAGTAGCGGGGGATTAGATACGCAGTATTTT
CASSQGSSGGLDTQYF
>TRBJ2-1|14|TRBD2|TRBV30|.
TGTGCCTGGAGTGCCCTAGCGGTTCACAATGAGCAGTTCTTC
CAWSALAVHNEQFF
>TRBJ2-3|17|TRBD2|TRBV5-4|once
TGTGCCAGCAGCTTGGGGATAGCGGGGGGGCCGGTAGATACGCAGTATTTT
CASSLGIAGGPVDTQYF
>TRBJ1-3|14|.|TRBV4-1|.
TGCGCCAGCAGCCAACCGGTTTCTGGAAACACCATATATTTT
CASSQPVSGNTIYF
>TRBJ1-2|15|.|TRBV4-3|.
TGCGCCAGCAGCCTTGACTCGAGTCTCAACTATGGCTACACCTTC
CASSLDSSLNYGYTF
>TRBJ2-3|16|TRBD2|TRBV5-1|.
TGCGCCAGCAGTCTAAGACTAGCGGGGAGCACAGATACGCAGTATTTT
CASSLRLAGSTDTQYF
>TRBJ2-7|15|TRBD1|TRBV7-9|.
TGTGCCAGCAGCTTATCCGGGACAGGGGGCTACGAGCAGTACTTC
CASSLSGTGGYEQYF
>TRBJ2-1|15|.|TRBV5-1|.
TGCGCCAGCAGCTCAAGACAGGGACTTCTGGGGGAGCAGTTCTTC
CASSSRQGLLGEQFF
>TRBJ1-1|16|TRBD1|TRBV18|.
TGTGCCAGCTCACCCCGGACAGGGGACGGTCGGGCTGAAGCTTTCTTT
CASSPRTGDGRAEAFF
>TRBJ1-2|14|TRBD1|TRBV20-1|.
TGCAGTGCTAGTAGCGCAGGGGGAGAGTATGGCTACACCTTC
CSASSAGGEYGYTF
>TRBJ2-5|14|TRBD1|TRBV7-9|.
TGTGCCAGCAGCTATCGGGACAGCGAAGAGACCCAGTACTTC
CASSYRDSEETQYF
>TRBJ1-5|13|.|TRBV12-3/TRBV12-4|.
TGTGCCAGCAGTATTGACAGGAATCAGCCCCAGCATTTT
CASSIDRNQPQHF
>TRBJ1-2|13|TRBD1|TRBV27|.
TGTGCCAGCAGTCTTCAGACAGGGTCTGGCTACACCTTC
CASSLQTGSGYTF
>TRBJ2-1|15|.|TRBV10-1|.
TGCGCCAGCAGCGCGACTCAATTATTCTACAATGAGCAGTTCTTC
CASSATQLFYNEQFF
>TRBJ1-2|11|TRBD1|TRBV6-5|.
TGTGCCACCAGGGGACAGGCAGGCTACACCTTC
CATRGQAGYTF
>TRBJ2-7|13|TRBD1|TRBV3-1/TRBV3-2|.
TGTGCCAGCAGCCATGGGGGACAGGCGGTGAAGTACTTC
CASSHGGQAVKYF
>TRBJ2-1|15|TRBD1|TRBV6-5|.
TGTGCCAGCAGTTACCGGGACAGGGGGCTCAATGAGCAGTTCTTC
CASSYRDRGLNEQFF
>TRBJ2-1|16|TRBD2|TRBV7-9|.
TGTGCCAGCAGCCCGTTGGGGACTAGCGGGAGCGATGAGCAGTTCTTC
CASSPLGTSGSDEQFF
>TRBJ1-1|14|TRBD1|TRBV5-4|.
TGTGCCAGCAGCTTAGACAGGGAAGGGGCAGCAGCTTTCTTT
CASSLDREGAAAFF
>TRBJ2-1|17|TRBD2|TRBV9|few
TGTGCCAGCAGCGAGGGACTAGCGGGAGTACCCTACAATGAGCAGTTCTTC
CASSEGLAGVPYNEQFF
>TRBJ1-2|14|.|TRBV13|.
TGTGCCAGCAGCCAAAACAGGGAAGTCTATGGCTACACCTTC
CASSQNREVYGYTF
>TRBJ2-7|16|TRBD1|TRBV19|.
TGTGCCAGTAGTCACGACCGGGACAGCTCCTCCTACGAGCAGTACTTC
CASSHDRDSSSYEQYF
>TRBJ1-2|13|.|TRBV3-1/TRBV3-2|.
TGTGCCAGCAGCCAGAACCGGGACTATGGCTACACCTTC
CASSQNRDYGYTF
>TRBJ2-5|15|TRBD2|TRBV28|.
TGTGCCAGCAGTTTAAGCGTAGCGGGGCAAGAGACCCAGTACTTC
CASSLSVAGQETQYF
>TRBJ2-3|15|TRBD2|TRBV7-2|.
TGTGCCAGCAGCCCGCGGACTAGCGGGATGGGTACGCAGTATTTT
CASSPRTSGMGTQYF
>TRBJ2-2|15|.|TRBV9|.
TGTGCCAGCAGCGTAGTAGGGACAAACACCGGGGAGCTGTTTTTT
CASSVVGTNTGELFF
>TRBJ2-1|15|.|TRBV10-1|.
TGCGCCAGCAGTGTAAGCACACTAACGGGGAATGAGCAGTTCTTC
CASSVSTLTGNEQFF
>TRBJ1-1|14|.|TRBV27|.
TGTGCCAGCAGCAGGGGAGACATGAACACTGAAGCTTTCTTT
CASSRGDMNTEAFF
>TRBJ2-7|16|TRBD2|TRBV7-6|.
TGTGCCAGCAGCTTAGAGGGTAGCGGGGTCTCCTACGAGCAGTACTTC
CASSLEGSGVSYEQYF
>TRBJ2-2|14|.|TRBV7-2|.
TGTGCCAGCAGCTTCTCTCGAGACACCGGGGAGCTGTTTTTT
CASSFSRDTGELFF
>TRBJ2-7|13|.|TRBV12-3/TRBV12-4|.
TGTGCCAGCAGTTTGAGTGAGACGGGCGAGCAGTACTTC
CASSLSETGEQYF
>TRBJ1-4|14|TRBD1|TRBV7-2|few
TGTGCCAGCAGCCAGACAGGGGTGGGCGAAAAACTGTTTTTT
CASSQTGVGEKLFF
>TRBJ2-3|17|TRBD2|TRBV7-9|once
TGTGCCAGCAGCCCAACGACTAGCGGGGGGGACACAGATACGCAGTATTTT
CASSPTTSGGDTDTQYF
>TRBJ1-6|15|TRBD1|TRBV11-2|.
TGTGCCAGCAGCACTTCGGGACAGGGTGGGTCACCCCTCCACTTT
CASSTSGQGGSPLHF
>TRBJ2-5|16|TRBD2|TRBV13|.
TGTGCCAGCACCTTAGCCCCCGGGGGGTCGCAAGAGACCCAGTACTTC
CASTLAPGGSQETQYF
>TRBJ2-2|15|TRBD2|TRBV6-4|.
TGTGCCAGCAGGCTTAGCGGGGCGAACACCGGGGAGCTGTTTTTT
CASRLSGANTGELFF
>TRBJ1-2|15|.|TRBV6-4|.
TGTGCCAGCAAAGGGGACTCCTGGACCAACTATGGCTACACCTTC
CASKGDSWTNYGYTF
>TRBJ1-2|14|TRBD1|TRBV28|.
TGTGCCAGCACCCGTCCCGCAGGGGGATATGGCTACACCTTC
CASTRPAGGYGYTF
>TRBJ2-7|17|TRBD2|TRBV4-2|.
TGTGCCAGCAGCCCCCGGGGTAGCGGGGGTGGATACTACGAGCAGTACTTC
CASSPRGSGGGYYEQYF
>TRBJ1-5|14|TRBD1|TRBV19|.
TGTGCCAGTAGTTTCCGCGACAGGGTACAGCCCCAGCATTTT
CASSFRDRVQPQHF
>TRBJ2-7|12|TRBD2|TRBV2|.
TGTGCCAGCAGTGGACTAGCAACTAAGCAGTACTTC
CASSGLATKQYF